A single sample is the source of the 19 T cell receptor beta chains below, sequenced in a study of blood T cell repertoires in COVID-19. Clones were read by immunoSEQ multiplex PCR, and TCRdb kept only the in-frame ones, dropping some. This table holds over 300,000 clones, 86% found once. The sequenced sample was peripheral blood. The receptors were sampled from a woman aged 50 to 60 with acute or convalescent COVID-19.

Regarding this clone: In the same sample, other DNA sequences code for this CDR3. This chain links TRBV6-5 with TRBJ1-5; 11 bases agree with TRBD1. The CDR3 is made up of 13 amino acids. The germline CDR1 and CDR2 sequences are MNHEY and SVGAGI. The J segment lost 7 bases and the V segment lost 6 bases, leaving 2 bases of the junction unmatched. The CDR3 sequence: CASRGQGGQPQHF. The CDR3 DNA sequence: TGTGCCAGCAGGGGACAGGGGGGGCAGCCCCAGCATTTT.

The DNA of the CDR3 is TGTGCCAGCAGCGTAAAAACAGATACGCAGTATTTT. It is translated as CASSVKTDTQYF. The chain has TRBV6-5 and TRBJ2-3, with D uncertain. Per germline, CDR1 MNHEY and CDR2 SVGAGI. The CDR3 is 12 residues long. V shed 6 bases and J shed 3 bases, with 7 bases lying between them.

In its sample, this clone was seen once. The chain combines TRBV20-1 with TRBJ1-1; D possibly corresponds to TRBD1 (6 bases). V dropped 3 bases and J dropped 4 bases, with 9 bases sitting between them. Germline CDR1 and CDR2: DFQATT and SNEGSKA (reference sequence). There are 12 residues in the CDR3. The CDR3 sequence: CSASRRGTEAFF. CDR3 nucleotide sequence: TGCAGTGCTAGTCGCAGGGGCACTGAAGCTTTCTTT.

The chain couples TRBV28 to TRBJ2-7, with 9 positions matching TRBD1. V lost 4 bases to trimming and J lost 5 bases; unmatched junction nucleotides: 18. Germline V gene data show CDR1 as MDHEN and CDR2 as SYDVKM. The CDR3 covers 18 residues. The DNA for the CDR3 is TGTGCCAGCAGTTCACTGTGGGACCGGGACAGGGCACCCCACGAGCAGTACTTC. It specifies CASSSLWDRDRAPHEQYF.

The rearrangement joins TRBV5-1 to TRBJ2-5; TRBD2 aligns across 9 bases. The CDR3 runs to 13 residues. Germline assignment: CDR1 SGHRS and CDR2 YFSETQ. The ends lost 8 bases at V and 2 bases at J; junction bases unmatched: 4. Written as DNA, the CDR3 is TGCGCCAGTGGGACTAGCCCACAAGAGACCCAGTACTTC. Encoded protein: CASGTSPQETQYF.

V and J are TRBV14 and TRBJ2-1, with 9 bases lining up with TRBD2. V lost 2 bases, J lost 9 bases, and 8 bases stayed unmatched. Germline V gene sequence: CDR1 SGHDN, CDR2 FVKESK. The CDR3 runs to 15 residues. As DNA, the CDR3 is TGTGCCAGCAGCCAATGGGCGGGAGGGCCAGGTGAGCAGTTCTTC. Protein product: CASSQWAGGPGEQFF.

The CDR3 reads CASSSYRSEAFF. In DNA form, the CDR3 reads TGTGCCAGCAGTTCCTACCGATCTGAAGCTTTCTTT. The V and J genes are TRBV6-5 and TRBJ1-1; D remains ambiguous. CDR1 is MNHEY and CDR2 is SVGAGI in the germline V gene. The CDR3 runs to 12 residues. Trimming took 4 bases from V and 6 from J, leaving 9 bases between them.

The genes are TRBV9 and TRBJ2-5, with D perhaps matching TRBD2 (6 bases). The CDR3 contains 15 residues. V was cut by 0 bases and J by 0 bases, with 9 bases left in between. Germline CDR1 reads SGDLS; CDR2 reads YYNGEE. DNA of the CDR3: TGTGCCAGCAGCGTAGCGGGAGCGTACCAAGAGACCCAGTACTTC. Amino acids: CASSVAGAYQETQYF.

This chain joins TRBV3-1 (or the pseudogene TRBV3-2) and TRBJ1-5; no clear D gene. The CDR3 extends over 14 amino acids. From germline, CDR1 is LGHDT and CDR2 YNNKEL (reference sequence). Trimming pared 4 bases from V and 4 bases from J, leaving 11 bases between. The CDR3 DNA reads TGTGCCAGCAGCCTCACCTCGACAAATCAGCCCCAGCATTTT. It specifies CASSLTSTNQPQHF.

This chain links TRBV19 with TRBJ2-5; TRBD2 aligns across 11 bases. The CDR3 runs to 16 residues. Germline V gives CDR1 LNHDA, CDR2 SQIVND (reference sequence). The trim removed 5 bases at V and 4 bases at J, leaving 9 bases unmatched. The CDR3 loop is CASSLIAGGGAETQYF. The DNA of the CDR3 is TGTGCCAGTAGTTTAATAGCGGGAGGGGGGGCAGAGACCCAGTACTTC.

V and J are TRBV5-6 and TRBJ2-7; a weak D match, TRBD1 (5 bases). Trimming took off 3 bases at V and 4 bases at J, with 11 bases between the two ends. The germline CDR1 and CDR2 sequences are SGHDT and YYEEEE. The CDR3 is 13 amino acids. The CDR3 nucleotides read TGTGCCAGCAGCTGGCCACAGGAATACGAGCAGTACTTC. It yields the protein CASSWPQEYEQYF.

This clone was detected a few times. Additional DNA sequences in this sample encode the identical CDR3. The chain combines TRBV5-1 with TRBJ2-1; tentative D call: TRBD2 (6 bases). The germline V gene encodes CDR1 SGHRS and CDR2 YFSETQ. This CDR3 is 15 amino acids long. V was clipped by 0 bases and J by 3 bases, with 10 bases between them. The CDR3 reads CASSLAGSSYNEQFF. In DNA, the CDR3 is TGCGCCAGCAGCTTGGCCGGGAGTAGCTACAATGAGCAGTTCTTC.

The rearrangement joins TRBV19 to TRBJ2-3, with D possibly being TRBD2 (6 bases). Germline loops: CDR1 LNHDA, CDR2 SQIVND (reference sequence). The V end was cut by 8 bases, the J end by 3 bases, with 12 bases between. The CDR3 sequence is 13 residues long. Here the CDR3 reads CASLAENTDTQYF. The CDR3 DNA is TGTGCCAGTTTAGCGGAAAATACAGATACGCAGTATTTT.

This rearrangement joins TRBV5-1 to TRBJ2-1, with TRBD2 matching over 8 bases. V trimming: 1 base; J trimming: 4 bases; junction bases outside the gene matches: 19. Germline assignment: CDR1 SGHRS and CDR2 YFSETQ. The CDR3 runs to 20 residues. CDR3 bases: TGCGCCAGCAGCTTGTTGGGGGCGGGGGGTCGAAGGGTCTCGTACAATGAGCAGTTCTTC. Protein sequence: CASSLLGAGGRRVSYNEQFF.

This chain joins TRBV9 and TRBJ2-3; TRBD2 might be the D (5 bases). This CDR3 spans 16 amino acids. Trimming stripped 3 bases from V and 0 bases from J, with 14 bases between. The germline V gene has CDR1 SGDLS and CDR2 YYNGEE. CDR3 DNA sequence: TGTGCCAGCAGCGATGAGCGGAAAGCTAGCACAGATACGCAGTATTTT. Translation gives CASSDERKASTDTQYF.

This chain connects TRBV19 to TRBJ2-1; 10 bases fit TRBD1. The CDR3 spans 14 residues. After removal of 7 bases from V and 6 bases from J, the junction contained 6 bases not matched to a gene. Germline CDR1 reads LNHDA; CDR2 reads SQIVND (reference sequence). The CDR3: CASTRDRGLNEQFF. The CDR3 nucleotides read TGTGCCAGTACTAGGGACAGGGGTCTCAATGAGCAGTTCTTC. The full variable domain, its missing parts supplied by reference TRBV19 and TRBJ2-1, is DGGITQSPKYLFRKEGQNVTLSCEQNLNHDAMYWYRQDPGQGLRLIYYSQIVNDFQKGDIAEGYSVSREKKESFPLTVTSAQKNPTAFYLCASTRDRGLNEQFFGPGTRLTVL.

Here the CDR3 DNA reads TGTGCCAGCAGCGTTCATTTAAGACAGGGGACCTTGGAGGGCTACACCTTC. This translates into CASSVHLRQGTLEGYTF. The chain uses TRBV7-8 and TRBJ1-2, with 8 bases matching TRBD1. The CDR3 runs 17 residues. V shed 5 bases, J shed 8 bases, and the junction held 19 bases outside the gene matches. Per the germline V gene, CDR1 is SGHVS and CDR2 is FQNEAQ.

The J gene is TRBJ2-1, the V gene TRBV7-3; 12 nucleotides match TRBD2. The junction had 6 bases not matched to a gene; V was cut back by 6 bases and J by 3 bases. The CDR3 has 16 residues. Germline CDR1 reads SGHTA; CDR2 reads FQGTGA. The CDR3 spells CASRSPGLAGYNEQFF. CDR3 bases: TGTGCCAGCAGGAGTCCGGGACTAGCGGGCTACAATGAGCAGTTCTTC.

This sequence joins TRBV19 and TRBJ2-4, with D tentatively TRBD1 (6 bases). V was shortened by 5 bases and J by 2 bases, with 25 bases between the two germline ends. CDR1 is LNHDA, CDR2 SQIVND, per germline (reference sequence). The CDR3 extends over 19 amino acids. As DNA, the CDR3 is TGTGCCAGTAGTTGGTGGGGTGACAGGCCAGGGATTACCAAAAACATTCAGTACTTC. It codes for CASSWWGDRPGITKNIQYF.